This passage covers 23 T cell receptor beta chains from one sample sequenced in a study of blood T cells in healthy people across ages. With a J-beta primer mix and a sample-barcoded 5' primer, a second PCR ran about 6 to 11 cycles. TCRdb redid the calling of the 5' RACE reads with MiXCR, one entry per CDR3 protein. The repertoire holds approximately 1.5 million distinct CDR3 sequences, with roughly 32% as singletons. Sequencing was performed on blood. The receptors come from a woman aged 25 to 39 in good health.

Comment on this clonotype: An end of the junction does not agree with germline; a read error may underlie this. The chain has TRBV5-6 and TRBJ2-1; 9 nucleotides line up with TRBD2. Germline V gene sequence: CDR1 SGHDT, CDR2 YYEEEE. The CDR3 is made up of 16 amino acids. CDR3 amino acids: CASTGQAGGPVNERFF. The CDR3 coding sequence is TGTGCCAGCACCGGACAGGCGGGAGGGCCGGTCAATGAGCGGTTCTTC.

The CDR3 loop reads CASSTGTSGSPTYEQYF. The CDR3 coding sequence is TGTGCCAGCAGCACCGGGACTAGCGGGAGCCCCACCTACGAGCAGTACTTC. V usage is TRBV25-1 and J usage is TRBJ2-7; 14 positions match TRBD2. The CDR3 totals 17 residues. CDR1 is MGHDK, CDR2 SYGVNS, per germline. After removal of 6 bases from V and 2 bases from J, the junction contained 9 bases not matched to a gene.

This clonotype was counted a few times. The CDR3 DNA follows: TGTGCCAGCAGCTCGGCAGGGGTAGCTTTCAATCAGCCCCAGCATTTT. Protein product: CASSSAGVAFNQPQHF. The genes are TRBV27 and TRBJ1-5; D might be TRBD1 (6 bases). Trimming took 6 bases from V and 3 from J, leaving 18 bases between them. The CDR3 is 16 residues long. Per germline, CDR1 MNHEY and CDR2 SMNVEV (reference sequence).

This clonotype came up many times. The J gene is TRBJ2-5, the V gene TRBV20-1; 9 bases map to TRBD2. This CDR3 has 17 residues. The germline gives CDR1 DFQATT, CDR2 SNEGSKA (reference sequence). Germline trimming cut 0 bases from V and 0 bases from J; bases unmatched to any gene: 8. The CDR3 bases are TGCAGTGCTAGAGATATGGGTAGCGGGGGATACCAAGAGACCCAGTACTTC. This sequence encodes CSARDMGSGGYQETQYF.

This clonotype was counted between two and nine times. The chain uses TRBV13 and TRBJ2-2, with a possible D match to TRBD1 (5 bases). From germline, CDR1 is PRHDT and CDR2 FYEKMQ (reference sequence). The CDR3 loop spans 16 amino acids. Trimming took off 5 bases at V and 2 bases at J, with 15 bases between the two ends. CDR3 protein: CASSPSTQGNTGELFF. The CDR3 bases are TGTGCCAGCAGCCCGTCAACCCAGGGTAACACCGGGGAGCTGTTTTTT.

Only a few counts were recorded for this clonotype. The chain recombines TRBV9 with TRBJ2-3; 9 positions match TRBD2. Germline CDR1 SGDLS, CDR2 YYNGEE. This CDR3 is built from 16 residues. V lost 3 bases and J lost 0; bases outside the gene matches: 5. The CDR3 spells CASSALTSGSTDTQYF. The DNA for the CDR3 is TGTGCCAGCAGCGCCCTGACTAGCGGTAGCACAGATACGCAGTATTTT.

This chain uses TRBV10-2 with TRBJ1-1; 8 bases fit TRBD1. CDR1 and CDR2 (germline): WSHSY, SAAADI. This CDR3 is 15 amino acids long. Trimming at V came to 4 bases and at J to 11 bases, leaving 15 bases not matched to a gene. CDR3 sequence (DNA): TGCGCCAGCAGTGCCAATGCGGACAGGGAGCTTGGCGCTTTCTTT. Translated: CASSANADRELGAFF.

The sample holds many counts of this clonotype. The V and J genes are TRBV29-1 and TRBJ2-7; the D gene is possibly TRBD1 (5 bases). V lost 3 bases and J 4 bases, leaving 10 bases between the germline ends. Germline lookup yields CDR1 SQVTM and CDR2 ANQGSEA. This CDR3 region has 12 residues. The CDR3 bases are TGCAGCGTTGATACAGGAAAATACGAGCAGTACTTC. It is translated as CSVDTGKYEQYF.

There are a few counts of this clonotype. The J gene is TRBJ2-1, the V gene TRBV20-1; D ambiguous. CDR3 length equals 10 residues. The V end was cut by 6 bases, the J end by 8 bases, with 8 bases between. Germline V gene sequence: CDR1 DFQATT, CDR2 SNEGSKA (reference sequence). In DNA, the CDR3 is TGCAGTGCCAATAGGGATGAGCAGTTCTTC. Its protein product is CSANRDEQFF.

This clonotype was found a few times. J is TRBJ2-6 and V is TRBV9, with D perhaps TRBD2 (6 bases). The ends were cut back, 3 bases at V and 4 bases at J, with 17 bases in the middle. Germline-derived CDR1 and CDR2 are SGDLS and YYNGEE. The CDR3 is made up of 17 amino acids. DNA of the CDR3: TGTGCCAGCAGCGCCGAAACCGGGACTTGGGGGGCCAACGTCCTGACTTTC. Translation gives CASSAETGTWGANVLTF. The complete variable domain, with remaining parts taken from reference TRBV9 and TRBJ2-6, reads DSGVTQTPKHLITATGQRVTLRCSPRSGDLSVYWYQQSLDQGLQFLIQYYNGEERAKGNILERFSAQQFPDLHSELNLSSLELGDSALYFCASSAETGTWGANVLTFGAGSRLTVL.

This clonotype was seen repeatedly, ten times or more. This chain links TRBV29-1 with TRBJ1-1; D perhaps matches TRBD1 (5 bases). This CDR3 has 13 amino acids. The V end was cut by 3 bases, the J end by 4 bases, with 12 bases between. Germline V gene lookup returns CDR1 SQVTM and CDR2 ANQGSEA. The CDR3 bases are TGCAGCGTTGATGGGGCGATCGGCACTGAAGCTTTCTTT. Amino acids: CSVDGAIGTEAFF.

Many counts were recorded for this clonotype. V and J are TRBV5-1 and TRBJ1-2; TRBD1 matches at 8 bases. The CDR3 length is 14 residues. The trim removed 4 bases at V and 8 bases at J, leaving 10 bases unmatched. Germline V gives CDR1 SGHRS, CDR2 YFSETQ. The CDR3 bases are TGCGCCAGCAGCGAACGGACCGACAGGGGCGGCTACACCTTC. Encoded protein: CASSERTDRGGYTF.

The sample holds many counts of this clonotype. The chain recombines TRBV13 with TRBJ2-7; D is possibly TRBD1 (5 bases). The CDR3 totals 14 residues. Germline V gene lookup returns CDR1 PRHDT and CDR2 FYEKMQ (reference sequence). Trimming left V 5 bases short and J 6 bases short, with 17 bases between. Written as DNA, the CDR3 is TGTGCCAGCAGCCCCCTGGTGGGGCAGGTCGAGCAGTACTTC. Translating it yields CASSPLVGQVEQYF.

This CDR3 is CAWRGWAVSDTQYF. In nucleotides, the CDR3 is TGTGCCTGGAGGGGATGGGCGGTCTCAGATACGCAGTATTTT. The chain couples TRBV30 to TRBJ2-3; D gene uncertain. The CDR3 covers 14 residues. In germline, CDR1 is GTSNPN, CDR2 SVGIG (reference sequence). The germline V and J ends were trimmed by 3 bases and 4 bases, with 14 bases remaining between them.

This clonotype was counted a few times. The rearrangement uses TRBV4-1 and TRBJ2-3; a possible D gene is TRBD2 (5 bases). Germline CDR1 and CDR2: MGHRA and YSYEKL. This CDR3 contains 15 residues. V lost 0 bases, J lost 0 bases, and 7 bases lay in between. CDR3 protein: CASSQERTSTDTQYF. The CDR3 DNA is TGCGCCAGCAGCCAAGAGAGGACTAGCACAGATACGCAGTATTTT.

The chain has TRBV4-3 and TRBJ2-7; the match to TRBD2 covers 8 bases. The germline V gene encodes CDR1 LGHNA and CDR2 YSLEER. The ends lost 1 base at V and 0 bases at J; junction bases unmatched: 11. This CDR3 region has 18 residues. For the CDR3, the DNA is TGCGCCAGCAGCCAAGCGGTTGACAGCGGGGGCCTCTCCTACGAGCAGTACTTC. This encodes CASSQAVDSGGLSYEQYF.

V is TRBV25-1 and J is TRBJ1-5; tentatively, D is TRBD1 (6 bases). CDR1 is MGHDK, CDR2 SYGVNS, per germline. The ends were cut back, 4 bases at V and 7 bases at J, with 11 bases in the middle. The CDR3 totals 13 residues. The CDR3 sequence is CASSGETGQPQHF. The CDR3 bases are TGTGCCAGCAGTGGAGAAACAGGGCAGCCCCAGCATTTT.

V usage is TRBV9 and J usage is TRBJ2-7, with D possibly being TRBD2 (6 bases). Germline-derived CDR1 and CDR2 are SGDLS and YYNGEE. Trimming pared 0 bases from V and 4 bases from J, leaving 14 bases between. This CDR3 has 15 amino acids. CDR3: CASSVGPRDWYEQYF. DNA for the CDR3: TGTGCCAGCAGCGTAGGCCCCAGGGACTGGTACGAGCAGTACTTC. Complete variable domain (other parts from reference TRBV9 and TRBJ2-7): DSGVTQTPKHLITATGQRVTLRCSPRSGDLSVYWYQQSLDQGLQFLIQYYNGEERAKGNILERFSAQQFPDLHSELNLSSLELGDSALYFCASSVGPRDWYEQYFGPGTRLTVT.

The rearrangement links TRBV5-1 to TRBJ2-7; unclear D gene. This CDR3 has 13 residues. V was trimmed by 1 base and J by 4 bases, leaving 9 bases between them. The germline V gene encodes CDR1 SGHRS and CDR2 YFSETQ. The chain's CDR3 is CASSLPSEYEQYF. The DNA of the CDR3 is TGCGCCAGCAGCTTGCCGAGCGAATACGAGCAGTACTTC.

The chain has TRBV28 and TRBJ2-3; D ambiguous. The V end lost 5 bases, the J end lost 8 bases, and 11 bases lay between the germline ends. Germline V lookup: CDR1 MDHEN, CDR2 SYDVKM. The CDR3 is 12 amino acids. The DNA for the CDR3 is TGTGCCAGCAGTCCGACCGTAGCTACGCAGTATTTT. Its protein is CASSPTVATQYF.

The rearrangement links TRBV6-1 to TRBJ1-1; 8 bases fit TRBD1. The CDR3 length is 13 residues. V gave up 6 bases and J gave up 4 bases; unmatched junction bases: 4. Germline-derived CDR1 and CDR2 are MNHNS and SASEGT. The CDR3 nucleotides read TGTGCCAGCAGGACAGGGGTCAGCACTGAAGCTTTCTTT. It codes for CASRTGVSTEAFF.

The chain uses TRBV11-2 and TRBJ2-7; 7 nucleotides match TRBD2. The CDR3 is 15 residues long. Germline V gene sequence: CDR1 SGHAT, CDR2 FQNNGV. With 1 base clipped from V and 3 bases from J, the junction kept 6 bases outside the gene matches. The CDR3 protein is CASSLGLANVYEQYF. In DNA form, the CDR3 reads TGTGCCAGCAGCTTAGGACTAGCCAACGTCTACGAGCAGTACTTC.

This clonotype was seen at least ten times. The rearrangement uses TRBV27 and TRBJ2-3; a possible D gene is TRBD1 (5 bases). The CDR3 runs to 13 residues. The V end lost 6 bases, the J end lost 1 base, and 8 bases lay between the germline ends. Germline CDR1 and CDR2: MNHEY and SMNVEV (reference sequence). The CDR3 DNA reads TGTGCCAGCAGATTGACAGGCACAGATACGCAGTATTTT. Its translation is CASRLTGTDTQYF.